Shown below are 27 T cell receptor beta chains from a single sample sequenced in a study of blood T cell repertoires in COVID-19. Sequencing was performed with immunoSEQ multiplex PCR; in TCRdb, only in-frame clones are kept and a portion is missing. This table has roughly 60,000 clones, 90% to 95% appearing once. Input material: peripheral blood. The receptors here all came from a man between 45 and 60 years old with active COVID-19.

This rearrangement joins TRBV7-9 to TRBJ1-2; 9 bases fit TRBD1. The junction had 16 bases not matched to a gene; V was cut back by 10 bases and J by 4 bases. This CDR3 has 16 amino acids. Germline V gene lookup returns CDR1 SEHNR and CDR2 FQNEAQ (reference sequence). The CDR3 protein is CATSRDRVGVGYGYTF. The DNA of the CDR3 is TGTGCCACCTCGAGGGACAGGGTAGGGGTAGGCTATGGCTACACCTTC.

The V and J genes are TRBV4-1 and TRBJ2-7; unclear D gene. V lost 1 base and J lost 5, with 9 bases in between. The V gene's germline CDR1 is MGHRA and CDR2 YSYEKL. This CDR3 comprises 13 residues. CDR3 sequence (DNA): TGCGCCAGCAGCCAAGCCTCCTTAGACGAGCAGTACTTC. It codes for CASSQASLDEQYF.

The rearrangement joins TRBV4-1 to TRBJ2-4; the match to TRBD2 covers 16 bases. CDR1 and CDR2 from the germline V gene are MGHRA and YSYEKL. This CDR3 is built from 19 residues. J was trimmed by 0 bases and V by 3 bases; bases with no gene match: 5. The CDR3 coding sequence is TGCGCCAGCAGCCAGGGACTAGCGGGGGGGCCGGGAGCCAAAAACATTCAGTACTTC. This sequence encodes CASSQGLAGGPGAKNIQYF.

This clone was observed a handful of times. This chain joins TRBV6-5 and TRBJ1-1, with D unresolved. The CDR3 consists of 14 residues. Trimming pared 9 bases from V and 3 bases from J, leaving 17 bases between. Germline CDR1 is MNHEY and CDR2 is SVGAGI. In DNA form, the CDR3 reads TGTGCCAGGCCCTCGGGGTTCGGCGACACTGAAGCTTTCTTT. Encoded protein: CARPSGFGDTEAFF.

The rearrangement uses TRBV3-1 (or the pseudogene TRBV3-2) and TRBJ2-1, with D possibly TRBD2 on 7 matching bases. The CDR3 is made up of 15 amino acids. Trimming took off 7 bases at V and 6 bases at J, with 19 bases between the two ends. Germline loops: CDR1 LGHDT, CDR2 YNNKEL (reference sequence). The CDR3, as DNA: TGTGCCAGCAACGGGGGGCCGGGGGCAACCAATGAGCAGTTCTTC. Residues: CASNGGPGATNEQFF.

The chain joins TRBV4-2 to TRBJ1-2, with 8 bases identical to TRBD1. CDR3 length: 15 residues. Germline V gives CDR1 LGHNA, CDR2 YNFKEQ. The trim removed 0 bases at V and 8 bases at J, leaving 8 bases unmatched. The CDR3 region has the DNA TGTGCCAGCAGCCAAGATAAGCAGGGGGCGCTGGGCTACACCTTC. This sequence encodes CASSQDKQGALGYTF.

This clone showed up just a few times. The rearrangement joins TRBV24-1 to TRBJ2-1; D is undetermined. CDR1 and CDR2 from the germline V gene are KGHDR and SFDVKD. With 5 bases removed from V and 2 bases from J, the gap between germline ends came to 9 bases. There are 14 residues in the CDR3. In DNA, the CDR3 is TGTGCCACCAGTGGGGCCCCCGCCTACAATGAGCAGTTCTTC. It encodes CATSGAPAYNEQFF.

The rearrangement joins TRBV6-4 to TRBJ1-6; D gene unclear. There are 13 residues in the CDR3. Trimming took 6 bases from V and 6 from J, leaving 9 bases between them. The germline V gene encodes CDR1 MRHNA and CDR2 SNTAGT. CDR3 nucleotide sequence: TGTGCCAGCAGCGACACAGCTAATTCACCCCTCCACTTT. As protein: CASSDTANSPLHF.

CDR3 protein: CASSPFLEGSPLHF. CDR3 nucleotides: TGTGCCAGCAGTCCCTTTTTGGAGGGATCACCCCTCCACTTT. J is TRBJ1-6 and V is TRBV28; D is ambiguous. V dropped 5 bases and J dropped 10 bases, with 15 bases sitting between them. There are 14 residues in the CDR3. CDR1 is MDHEN, CDR2 SYDVKM, per germline.

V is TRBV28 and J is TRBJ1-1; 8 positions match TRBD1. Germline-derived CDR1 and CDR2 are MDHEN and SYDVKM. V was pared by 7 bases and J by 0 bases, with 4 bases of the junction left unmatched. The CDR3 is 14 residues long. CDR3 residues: CASILDRVNTEAFF. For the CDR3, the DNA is TGTGCCAGCATCCTGGACAGGGTGAACACTGAAGCTTTCTTT.

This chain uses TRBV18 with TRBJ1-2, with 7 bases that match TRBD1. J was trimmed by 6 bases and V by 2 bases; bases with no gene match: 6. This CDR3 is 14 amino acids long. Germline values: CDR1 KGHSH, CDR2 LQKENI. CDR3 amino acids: CASSPGEQGNGYTF. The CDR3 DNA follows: TGTGCCAGCTCACCAGGGGAACAGGGGAATGGCTACACCTTC.

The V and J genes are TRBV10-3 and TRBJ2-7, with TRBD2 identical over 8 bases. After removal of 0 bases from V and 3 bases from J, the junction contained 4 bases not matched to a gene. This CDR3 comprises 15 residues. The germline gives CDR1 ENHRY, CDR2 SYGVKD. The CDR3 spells CAISESPSGHYEQYF. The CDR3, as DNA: TGTGCCATCAGTGAGTCCCCTAGCGGGCACTACGAGCAGTACTTC.

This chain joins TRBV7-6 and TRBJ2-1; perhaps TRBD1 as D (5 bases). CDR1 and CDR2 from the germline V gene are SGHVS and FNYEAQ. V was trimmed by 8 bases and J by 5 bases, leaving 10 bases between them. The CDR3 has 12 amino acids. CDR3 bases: TGTGCCAGCCGAACAGGAGACAATGAGCAGTTCTTC. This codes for CASRTGDNEQFF.

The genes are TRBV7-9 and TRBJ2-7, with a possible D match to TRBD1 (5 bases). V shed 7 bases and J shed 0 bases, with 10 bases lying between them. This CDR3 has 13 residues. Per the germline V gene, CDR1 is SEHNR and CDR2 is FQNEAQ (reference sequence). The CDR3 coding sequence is TGTGCCAGCACCATTCAGGGCTCCTACGAGCAGTACTTC. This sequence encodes CASTIQGSYEQYF.

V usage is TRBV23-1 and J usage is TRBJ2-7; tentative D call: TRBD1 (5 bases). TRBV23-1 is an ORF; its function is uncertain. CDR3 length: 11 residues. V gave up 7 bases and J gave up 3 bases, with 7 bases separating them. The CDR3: CASKQGYEQYF. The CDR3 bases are TGCGCCAGCAAGCAGGGCTACGAGCAGTACTTC.

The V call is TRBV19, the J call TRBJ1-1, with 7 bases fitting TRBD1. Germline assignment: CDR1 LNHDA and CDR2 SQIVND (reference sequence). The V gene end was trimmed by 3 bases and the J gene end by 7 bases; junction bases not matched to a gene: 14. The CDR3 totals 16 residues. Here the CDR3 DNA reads TGTGCCAGTAGTATGGACGGCCACAGGGGCTCGGGTGAAGCTTTCTTT. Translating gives CASSMDGHRGSGEAFF. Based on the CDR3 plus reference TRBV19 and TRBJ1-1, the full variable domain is DGGITQSPKYLFRKEGQNVTLSCEQNLNHDAMYWYRQDPGQGLRLIYYSQIVNDFQKGDIAEGYSVSREKKESFPLTVTSAQKNPTAFYLCASSMDGHRGSGEAFFGQGTRLTVV.

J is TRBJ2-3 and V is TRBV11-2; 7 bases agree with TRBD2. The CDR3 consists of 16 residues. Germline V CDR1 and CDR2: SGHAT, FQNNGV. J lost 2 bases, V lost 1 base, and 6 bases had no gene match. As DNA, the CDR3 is TGTGCCAGCAGCTTAGTGGCTAGCGGAGCCACAGATACGCAGTATTTT. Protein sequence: CASSLVASGATDTQYF.

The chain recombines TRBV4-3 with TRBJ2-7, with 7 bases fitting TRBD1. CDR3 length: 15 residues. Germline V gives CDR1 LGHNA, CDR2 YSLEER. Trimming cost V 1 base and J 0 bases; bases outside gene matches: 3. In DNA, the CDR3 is TGCGCCAGCAGCCAAGGACAGGGCCTCTCCTACGAGCAGTACTTC. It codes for CASSQGQGLSYEQYF.

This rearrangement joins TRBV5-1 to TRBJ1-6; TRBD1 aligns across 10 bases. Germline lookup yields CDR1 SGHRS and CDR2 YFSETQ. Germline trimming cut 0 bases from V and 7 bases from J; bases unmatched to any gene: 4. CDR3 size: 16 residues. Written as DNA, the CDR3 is TGCGCCAGCAGCTTGGAGGGACAGGGGATCAATTCACCCCTCCACTTT. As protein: CASSLEGQGINSPLHF.

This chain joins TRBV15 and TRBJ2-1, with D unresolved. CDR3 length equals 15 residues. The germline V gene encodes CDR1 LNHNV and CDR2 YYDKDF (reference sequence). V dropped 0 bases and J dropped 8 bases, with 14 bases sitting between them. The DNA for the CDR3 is TGTGCCACCAGCAGAGATCTGGAAGCGTTCGATGAGCAGTTCTTC. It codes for CATSRDLEAFDEQFF.

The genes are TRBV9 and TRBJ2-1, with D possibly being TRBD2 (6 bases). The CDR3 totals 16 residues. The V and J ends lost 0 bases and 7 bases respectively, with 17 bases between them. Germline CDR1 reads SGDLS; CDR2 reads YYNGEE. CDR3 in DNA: TGTGCCAGCAGCGTAGGGGAGACTAGATGGGGGAATGAGCAGTTCTTC. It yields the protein CASSVGETRWGNEQFF.

The CDR3 sequence is CASSSGLEGTSEQFF. In nucleotides, the CDR3 is TGTGCCAGCAGCTCGGGACTAGAGGGGACCAGTGAGCAGTTCTTC. This chain uses TRBV12-1 with TRBJ2-1; TRBD2, the table's D call, lacks a check against the DNA. TRBV12-1 is an annotated pseudogene. The CDR3 sequence is 15 residues long.

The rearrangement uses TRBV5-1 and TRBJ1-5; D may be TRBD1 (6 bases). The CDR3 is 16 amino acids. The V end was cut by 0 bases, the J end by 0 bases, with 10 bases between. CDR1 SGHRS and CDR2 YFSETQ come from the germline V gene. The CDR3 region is CASSLGGPDSNQPQHF. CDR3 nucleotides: TGCGCCAGCAGCTTGGGGGGGCCGGATAGCAATCAGCCCCAGCATTTT.

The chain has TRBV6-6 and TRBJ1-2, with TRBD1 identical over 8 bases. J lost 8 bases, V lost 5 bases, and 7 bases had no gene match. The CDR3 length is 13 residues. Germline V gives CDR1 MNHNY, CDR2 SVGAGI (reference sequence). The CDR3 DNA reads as TGTGCCAGCAGTGCAGGGGGCGCCTGGGGCTACACCTTC. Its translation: CASSAGGAWGYTF.

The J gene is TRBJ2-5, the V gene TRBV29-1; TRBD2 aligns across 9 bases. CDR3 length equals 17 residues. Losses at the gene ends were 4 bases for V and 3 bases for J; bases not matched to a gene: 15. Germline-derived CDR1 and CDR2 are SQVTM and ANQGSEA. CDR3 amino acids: CSVGGGVSGGSEETQYF. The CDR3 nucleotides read TGCAGCGTTGGGGGTGGGGTTAGCGGGGGCTCCGAAGAGACCCAGTACTTC. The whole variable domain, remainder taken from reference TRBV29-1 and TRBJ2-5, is SAVISQKPSRDICQRGTSLTIQCQVDSQVTMMFWYRQQPGQSLTLIATANQGSEATYESGFVIDKFPISRPNLTFSTLTVSNMSPEDSSIYLCSVGGGVSGGSEETQYFGPGTRLLVL.

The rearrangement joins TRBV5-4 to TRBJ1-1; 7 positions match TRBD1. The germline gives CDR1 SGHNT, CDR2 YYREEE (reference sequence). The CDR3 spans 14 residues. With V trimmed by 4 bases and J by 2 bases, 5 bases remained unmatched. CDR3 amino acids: CASSAGQKNTEAFF. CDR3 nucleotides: TGTGCCAGCAGCGCGGGACAGAAAAACACTGAAGCTTTCTTT.

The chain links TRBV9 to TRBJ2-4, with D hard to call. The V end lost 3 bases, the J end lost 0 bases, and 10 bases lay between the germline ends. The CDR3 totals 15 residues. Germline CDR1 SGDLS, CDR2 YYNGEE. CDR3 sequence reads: CASSATPIAKNIQYF. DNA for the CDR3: TGTGCCAGCAGCGCCACACCGATAGCCAAAAACATTCAGTACTTC.